A single sample gave rise to the 16 T cell receptor beta chains below, sequenced in a study of T-cell reconstitution after alpha-beta-depleted transplantation in children. Construction of the TCRbeta library involved unique molecular identifiers. TCRdb recomputed calls from the PCR reads with MiXCR, one row per CDR3 protein. The repertoire includes about 250,000 distinct CDR3 sequences, roughly a quarter of them detected once, and around 4.8% sits in the top ten. Sequenced here: PBMCs, mostly from graft donor cells, sampled 360 days after TCRalphabeta/CD19-depleted stem cell transplant. The source of these receptors is a female patient younger than 10 who had a stem cell transplant for congenital amegakaryocytic thrombocytopenia, so the T cells may come from the graft donor.

The chain joins TRBV20-1 to TRBJ1-1; a weak D match, TRBD1 (5 bases). This CDR3 is built from 14 residues. Germline CDR1 is DFQATT and CDR2 is SNEGSKA (reference sequence). Trimming removed 8 bases from V and 3 bases from J, with 19 bases in between. The DNA of the CDR3 is TGCAGTCTAAGCCCCAGGGTGAGGGACACTGAAGCTTTCTTT. It translates to CSLSPRVRDTEAFF.

This chain links TRBV6-1 with TRBJ1-4, with 10 bases aligning to TRBD1. The CDR3 is 14 residues long. Unmatched junction bases numbered 3, after V lost 6 bases and J lost 5 bases. The V gene's germline CDR1 is MNHNS and CDR2 SASEGT. The CDR3 is CASRQTGGNEKLFF. DNA of the CDR3: TGTGCCAGCAGGCAGACAGGGGGCAATGAAAAACTGTTTTTT.

This clonotype was seen repeatedly, ten times or more. This sequence joins TRBV7-9 and TRBJ2-3; D is ambiguous. Between the trimmed V and J ends, which lost 2 bases and 3 bases, there was a span of 12 bases. CDR3 length: 15 residues. CDR1 and CDR2 from the germline V gene are SEHNR and FQNEAQ (reference sequence). The CDR3 sequence is CASSLTSVLTDTQYF. CDR3 in DNA: TGTGCCAGCAGCTTAACCAGCGTATTGACAGATACGCAGTATTTT. The whole variable domain, remainder taken from reference TRBV7-9 and TRBJ2-3, is DTGVSQNPRHKITKRGQNVTFRCDPISEHNRLYWYRQTLGQGPEFLTYFQNEAQLEKSRLLSDRFSAERPKGSFSTLEIQRTEQGDSAMYLCASSLTSVLTDTQYFGPGTRLTVL.

In this sample, this clonotype turned up a few times. The CDR3 region has the DNA TGTGCCAGCAGTTTAGTCCAGTTGAACACTGAAGCTTTCTTT. As protein: CASSLVQLNTEAFF. The chain recombines TRBV12-3 or TRBV12-4 with TRBJ1-1; the D is unclear. Trimming pared 1 base from V and 0 bases from J, leaving 6 bases between. CDR3 size: 14 residues.

In this sample, this clonotype turned up a few times. The CDR3 reads CSVDPSGTGMNTEAFF. The DNA of the CDR3 is TGCAGCGTTGATCCCTCGGGGACAGGGATGAACACTGAAGCTTTCTTT. The V gene is TRBV29-1, the J gene TRBJ1-1; TRBD1 matches at 9 bases. The CDR3 length is 16 residues. In germline, CDR1 is SQVTM, CDR2 ANQGSEA. V shed 3 bases, J shed 0 bases, and the junction held 8 bases outside the gene matches.

This clonotype was counted a few times. The chain uses TRBV14 and TRBJ1-2, with no clear D. The germline V and J ends were trimmed by 4 bases and 6 bases, with 18 bases remaining between them. Germline loops: CDR1 SGHDN, CDR2 FVKESK. The CDR3 has 15 amino acids. CDR3 region: CASSPVTTAGNGYTF. The CDR3 coding sequence is TGTGCCAGCAGCCCCGTTACAACAGCAGGAAATGGCTACACCTTC.

This clonotype has just one count. The V call is TRBV7-2, the J call TRBJ2-5; D gene unclear. The V end was cut by 5 bases, the J end by 0 bases, with 19 bases between. CDR1 and CDR2 from the germline V gene are SGHTA and FQGNSA. This CDR3 is built from 17 residues. CDR3 sequence: CASSQRLPMKYQETQYF. Written as DNA, the CDR3 is TGTGCCAGCAGCCAGAGACTTCCGATGAAGTACCAAGAGACCCAGTACTTC.

The chain couples TRBV11-2 to TRBJ2-3; 15 bases align to TRBD2. The ends lost 5 bases at V and 5 bases at J; junction bases unmatched: 5. The CDR3 contains 16 residues. Germline V gives CDR1 SGHAT, CDR2 FQNNGV. CDR3 DNA sequence: TGTGCCAGCAGCCGGGGACTAGCGGGAGGTATAGATACGCAGTATTTT. Residues: CASSRGLAGGIDTQYF.

This clonotype was detected only a few times. This rearrangement joins TRBV10-3 to TRBJ2-5; 12 nucleotides agree with TRBD2. V was clipped by 11 bases and J by 4 bases; unmatched bases: 8. Germline lookup yields CDR1 ENHRY and CDR2 SYGVKD. This CDR3 has 14 amino acids. This chain's CDR3 is CAVRTSGMGETQYF. CDR3 in DNA: TGTGCCGTCCGGACTAGCGGGATGGGAGAGACCCAGTACTTC.

This clonotype showed up many times. V and J are TRBV4-2 and TRBJ1-2, with D possibly matching TRBD1 (5 bases). Looked up from germline, CDR1 is LGHNA and CDR2 is YNFKEQ. Trimming took off 0 bases at V and 6 bases at J, with 11 bases between the two ends. This CDR3 has 14 amino acids. In nucleotides, the CDR3 is TGTGCCAGCAGCCAAGATGGGGGATTCGATGGCTACACCTTC. It yields the protein CASSQDGGFDGYTF.

The chain is built from TRBV28 and TRBJ2-7, with D unclear. Trimming cost V 3 bases and J 3 bases, with 6 bases left between them. This CDR3 contains 12 residues. Germline loops: CDR1 MDHEN, CDR2 SYDVKM. CDR3 bases: TGTGCCAGCAGTTTTAACAGCTACGAGCAGTACTTC. This gives the protein CASSFNSYEQYF.

The chain is built from TRBV5-1 and TRBJ1-4; 11 bases are a match to TRBD1. V was pared by 9 bases and J by 5 bases, with 3 bases of the junction left unmatched. Germline V lookup: CDR1 SGHRS, CDR2 YFSETQ. The CDR3 spans 13 residues. CDR3 loop: CATGTGGNEKLFF. The CDR3 DNA reads TGCGCCACCGGGACAGGGGGAAATGAAAAACTGTTTTTT. The full variable domain, in which reference TRBV5-1 and TRBJ1-4 provide the parts outside the CDR3, is KAGVTQTPRYLIKTRGQQVTLSCSPISGHRSVSWYQQTPGQGLQFLFEYFSETQRNKGNFPGRFSGRQFSNSRSEMNVSTLELGDSALYLCATGTGGNEKLFFGSGTQLSVL.

The genes are TRBV20-1 and TRBJ2-5; 11 positions agree with TRBD1. The CDR3 contains 12 residues. Germline-derived CDR1 and CDR2 are DFQATT and SNEGSKA (reference sequence). The CDR3 is CKGGTGGETQYF. The CDR3 DNA reads TGCAAAGGCGGGACAGGGGGGGAGACCCAGTACTTC.

This clonotype has a handful of counts. The gene calls are TRBV6-1 and TRBJ2-3; D is possibly TRBD1 or TRBD2 (5 bases each). Trimming shortened V by 6 bases and J by 0 bases, and 10 bases separated the two germline ends. Germline CDR1 and CDR2: MNHNS and SASEGT. The CDR3 spans 14 residues. CDR3 coding DNA: TGTGCCAGCAGCCGTCGGGACAGCACAGATACGCAGTATTTT. Translation: CASSRRDSTDTQYF.

This rearrangement joins TRBV30 to TRBJ2-3; D is ambiguous. Germline CDR1 is GTSNPN and CDR2 is SVGIG (reference sequence). The CDR3 is 14 residues long. Trimming pared 2 bases from V and 1 base from J, leaving 10 bases between. The CDR3 protein is CAWSRGEGTDTQYF. For the CDR3, the DNA is TGTGCCTGGAGTCGTGGTGAGGGCACAGATACGCAGTATTTT.

The J gene is TRBJ1-1, the V gene TRBV4-1; D is uncertain. The CDR3 has 12 residues. V lost 3 bases and J lost 8, with 10 bases in between. Germline V gives CDR1 MGHRA, CDR2 YSYEKL. In nucleotides, the CDR3 is TGCGCCAGCAGCCACTTGGCAGCCGAAGCTTTCTTT. Encoded protein: CASSHLAAEAFF.